These T cell receptor beta chains were read from a single sample in a study of CD8+CD57+ T cells in acquired aplastic anemia. TCRdb fed the reads into MiXCR, producing one record per CDR3 protein. This sample has under 200,000 distinct CDR3 sequences, with less than 50% found just once. Sequenced sample: sorted CD4+, CD8+, or CD8+CD57+ T cells (not recorded which) from PBMCs. These receptors all come from a human donor with aplastic anemia. Both conserved end residues are part of each CDR3. Part of the rows lack a size; the others show once, few, many or a class for expanded clones.

abundance,j_gene,v_gene,CDR3aa
-,TRBJ1-4,TRBV11-1,CASRRSTNEKLFF
many,TRBJ2-2,TRBV29-1,CSVRRGIGTGELFF
-,-,TRBV7-8,CASSPSTVPYEQFF
-,TRBJ2-7,TRBV10-3,CASSHWTDYEQYF
once,TRBJ2-3,TRBV5-6,CASSLTGPGVGGPTDTQYF
-,TRBJ2-5,TRBV15,CATSRGQQETQYF
few,TRBJ1-1,TRBV30,CAWRLRETEAFF
-,TRBJ2-7,TRBV2,CATSPGTRSSYEQYF
-,TRBJ1-2,TRBV30,CARSDTGNYGYTF
-,TRBJ1-2,TRBV15,CATSRELGPYGYTF
-,TRBJ2-1,TRBV24-1,CATSDLHRGYNEQFF
once,TRBJ2-5,TRBV7-8,CASSLGSSGGEQETQYF
once,TRBJ2-7,TRBV5-5,CASSLTPAYEQYF
-,TRBJ1-6,TRBV5-5,CASSFTGTGYNSPLHF
few,TRBJ2-1,TRBV5-1,CASSLVGHNEQFF
-,TRBJ1-4,TRBV12-3/TRBV12-4,CASSLALAGTNEKLFF
-,TRBJ1-2,TRBV20-1,CSARVRVEWDGYTF
many,TRBJ2-7,TRBV6-5,CASSYMSTGPYEQYF
-,TRBJ2-2,TRBV29-1,CSAYRTGNTGELFF
-,TRBJ2-7,TRBV7-2,CASSPRVEGSEQYF
many,TRBJ2-1,TRBV9,CASSPGAGNLYNEQFF
-,TRBJ2-2,TRBV12-3/TRBV12-4,CASRGGMATGELFF
-,TRBJ1-5,TRBV18,CASSPEDSNQPQHF
many,TRBJ2-3,TRBV4-2,CASSLQLSSGSSTDTQYF
-,TRBJ2-7,TRBV29-1,CSATIYEQYF
-,TRBJ2-7,TRBV29-1,CSVEGTRAGGPWEQYF
-,TRBJ2-7,TRBV11-1,CASSASKGRGTPYEQYF
few,TRBJ1-2,TRBV30,CAWDSGHSYGYTF
many,TRBJ2-7,TRBV9,CASSDKGGPYEQYF
-,TRBJ1-2,TRBV2,CASTGGDYGYTF
-,TRBJ2-7,TRBV4-2,CASSQERVFGEQYF
many,TRBJ2-7,TRBV13,CASGSYEQYF
few,TRBJ2-7,TRBV19,CASSIGGGAYEQYF
many,TRBJ2-1,TRBV9,CASSVSAGTLSYNEQFF
-,TRBJ2-7,TRBV12-5,CASGWDTSYEQYF
many,TRBJ2-2,TRBV6-5,CASSSGRGVTGELFF